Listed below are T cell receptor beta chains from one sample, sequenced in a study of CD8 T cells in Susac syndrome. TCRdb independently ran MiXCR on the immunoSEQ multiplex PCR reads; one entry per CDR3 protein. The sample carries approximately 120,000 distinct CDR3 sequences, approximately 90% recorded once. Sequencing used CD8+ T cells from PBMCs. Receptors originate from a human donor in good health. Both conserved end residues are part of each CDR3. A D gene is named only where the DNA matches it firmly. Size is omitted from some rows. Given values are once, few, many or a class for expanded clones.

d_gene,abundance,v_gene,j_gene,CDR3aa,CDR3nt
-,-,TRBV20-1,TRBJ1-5,CSAKDSVNQPQHF,TGCAGTGCTAAGGACAGCGTCAATCAGCCCCAGCATTTT
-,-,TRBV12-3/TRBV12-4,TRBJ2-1,CASRSLGGEQFF,TGTGCCAGCAGATCGTTGGGCGGGGAGCAGTTCTTC
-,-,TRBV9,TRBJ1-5,CASSVGVDQPQHF,TGTGCCAGCAGCGTAGGAGTCGATCAGCCCCAGCATTTT
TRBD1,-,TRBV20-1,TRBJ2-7,CSATQIGGLSSYEQYF,TGCAGTGCTACCCAGATAGGGGGCCTGAGCTCCTACGAGCAGTACTTC
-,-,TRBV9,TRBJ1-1,CASSAGRTANTEAFF,TGTGCCAGCAGCGCCGGACGAACAGCGAACACTGAAGCTTTCTTT
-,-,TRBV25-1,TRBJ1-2,CASSGYRHSDYGYTF,TGTGCCAGCAGTGGTTACAGGCATTCCGACTATGGCTACACCTTC
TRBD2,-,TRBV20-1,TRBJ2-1,CSARDLSGSSYNEQFF,TGCAGTGCTAGAGATTTAAGCGGGAGCTCCTACAATGAGCAGTTCTTC
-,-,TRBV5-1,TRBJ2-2,CASSQDYGPGELFF,TGCGCCAGCAGCCAGGACTACGGCCCCGGGGAGCTGTTTTTT
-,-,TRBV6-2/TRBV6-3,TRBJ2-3,CASSYRGSDTQYF,TGTGCCAGCAGTTATCGGGGCTCAGATACGCAGTATTTT
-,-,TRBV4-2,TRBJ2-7,CASSQELDRSSYEQYF,TGTGCCAGCAGCCAAGAGCTCGACCGGAGCTCCTACGAGCAGTACTTC
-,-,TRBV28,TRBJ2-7,CASISTGTPSGYEQYF,TGTGCCAGCATCTCCACCGGGACACCCTCAGGATACGAGCAGTACTTC
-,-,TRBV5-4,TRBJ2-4,CASSLEGWQDIQYF,TGTGCCAGCAGCTTGGAAGGGTGGCAGGACATTCAGTACTTC
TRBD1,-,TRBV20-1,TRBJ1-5,CSATDRVGNQPQHF,TGCAGTGCGACAGACAGGGTAGGAAATCAGCCCCAGCATTTT
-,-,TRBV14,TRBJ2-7,CASSLQGLYEQYF,TGTGCCAGCAGTCTCCAGGGGCTCTACGAGCAGTACTTC
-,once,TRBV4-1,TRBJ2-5,CASSQDREGETQYF,TGCGCCAGCAGCCAAGATAGGGAAGGGGAGACCCAGTACTTC